This T cell receptor beta chain was recovered during a study of siplizumab effects on memory and regulatory T cells. Clones were read by immunoSEQ multiplex PCR, and TCRdb kept only the in-frame ones, dropping some. The table lists 85,000 to 130,000 clones, 94% of them singletons. This CDR3 has 16 amino acids. The V end lost 4 bases, the J end lost 0 bases, and 15 bases lay between the germline ends. Germline V CDR1 and CDR2: LNHDA, SQIVND (reference sequence). The chain links TRBV19 to TRBJ1-1; D is unclear. The material sequenced was Tregs sorted from blood. This receptor was identified in a human donor in good health. The CDR3 here is CASSRTREPMNTEAFF. CDR3 nucleotide sequence: TGTGCCAGTAGTAGAACTCGGGAGCCAATGAACACTGAAGCTTTCTTT.